This T cell receptor beta chain is drawn from a study of blood T cell repertoires in COVID-19. This CDR3 is built from 15 residues. The germline V gene has CDR1 SGHTA and CDR2 FQGNSA. The V end lost 1 base, the J end lost 10 bases, and 17 bases lay between the germline ends. TCRdb's copy holds only in-frame clones and misses some; the assay was immunoSEQ multiplex PCR. This table has about 280,000 clones, approximately 85% appearing once. There are a few counts of this clone. The sequence was collected from a man between 45 and 60 years old with active or convalescent COVID-19. Material for sequencing was peripheral blood. The chain recombines TRBV7-2 with TRBJ2-1; unclear D gene. The CDR3: CASSLVSSGSSEQFF. The CDR3 nucleotides are TGTGCCAGCAGCTTAGTATCCTCGGGTAGCAGCGAGCAGTTCTTC.